The 20 T cell receptor beta chains in this list originate from one sample, sequenced in a study of T cells in localized non-small cell lung cancer. Some clones are missing from TCRdb's copy, which holds only in-frame ones; the method was immunoSEQ multiplex PCR. The repertoire consists of over 20,000 clones, with more than 90% occurring once and the leading ten covering 12% to 15%. The sample was peripheral blood, taken before any cancer treatment. The receptors derive from a man aged 40 to 69 with stage III squamous cell lung carcinoma.

The genes are TRBV19 and TRBJ2-2; D possibly uses TRBD1 or TRBD2 (5 bases each). The V end was cut by 3 bases, the J end by 1 base, with 9 bases between. Germline CDR1 LNHDA, CDR2 SQIVND (reference sequence). This CDR3 is 15 amino acids long. This chain's CDR3 is CASSIGAGNTGELFF. In nucleotides, the CDR3 is TGTGCCAGTAGTATCGGGGCGGGGAACACCGGGGAGCTGTTTTTT.

The chain combines TRBV5-4 with TRBJ1-3, with a possible D match to TRBD1 (6 bases). The germline V and J ends were trimmed by 0 bases and 11 bases, with 15 bases remaining between them. The CDR3 is 14 residues long. CDR1 is SGHNT, CDR2 YYREEE, per germline (reference sequence). The CDR3 region is CASSLEGRQAPIYF. The CDR3 region has the DNA TGTGCCAGCAGCTTGGAGGGGCGACAGGCCCCCATATATTTT. The whole variable domain, remainder taken from reference TRBV5-4 and TRBJ1-3, is ETGVTQSPTHLIKTRGQQVTLRCSSQSGHNTVSWYQQALGQGPQFIFQYYREEENGRGNFPPRFSGLQFPNYSSELNVNALELDDSALYLCASSLEGRQAPIYFGEGSWLTVV.

Only one count was recorded for this clone. The chain recombines TRBV7-9 with TRBJ2-3; 15 bases are shared with TRBD2. The CDR3 has 16 amino acids. V lost 3 bases and J lost 5; bases outside the gene matches: 3. CDR1 and CDR2 (germline): SEHNR, FQNEAQ (reference sequence). This CDR3 reads CASSFGLAGGQDTQYF. Written as DNA, the CDR3 is TGTGCCAGCAGCTTTGGACTAGCGGGGGGGCAAGATACGCAGTATTTT.

V usage is TRBV6-6 and J usage is TRBJ2-1; no definite D call. CDR1 MNHNY and CDR2 SVGAGI come from the germline V gene (reference sequence). The V gene lost 5 bases and the J gene lost 6 bases, with 8 bases spanning the gap. The CDR3 loop spans 12 amino acids. The CDR3 DNA is TGTGCCAGCAGTACGGTTTTCAATGAGCAGTTCTTC. Protein sequence: CASSTVFNEQFF.

Only one count was recorded for this clone. The V and J genes are TRBV4-3 and TRBJ2-7; a possible D gene is TRBD1 (6 bases). This CDR3 is built from 15 residues. The germline CDR1 and CDR2 sequences are LGHNA and YSLEER. With 0 bases removed from V and 1 base from J, the gap between germline ends came to 10 bases. The CDR3 DNA reads TGCGCCAGCAGCCAAGATTGGCAGGGGTCCTACGAGCAGTACTTC. Translation gives CASSQDWQGSYEQYF.

The rearrangement links TRBV2 to TRBJ1-4, with 10 bases aligning to TRBD1. CDR1 and CDR2 from the germline V gene are SNHLY and FYNNEI. The CDR3 length is 14 residues. V was pared by 1 base and J by 13 bases, with 6 bases of the junction left unmatched. CDR3 amino acids: CASSEGQGARGLFF. CDR3 DNA sequence: TGTGCCAGCAGTGAAGGACAGGGGGCTCGAGGACTGTTTTTT.

The J gene is TRBJ2-1, the V gene TRBV7-9, with 7 bases aligning to TRBD1. This CDR3 has 16 amino acids. V was clipped by 4 bases and J by 3 bases; unmatched bases: 9. CDR1 SEHNR and CDR2 FQNEAQ come from the germline V gene (reference sequence). Here the CDR3 reads CASSSYRGRNYNEQFF. As DNA, the CDR3 is TGTGCCAGCAGCTCATACAGGGGTCGTAACTACAATGAGCAGTTCTTC. Full variable domain (outside the CDR3, taken from reference TRBV7-9 and TRBJ2-1): DTGVSQNPRHKITKRGQNVTFRCDPISEHNRLYWYRQTLGQGPEFLTYFQNEAQLEKSRLLSDRFSAERPKGSFSTLEIQRTEQGDSAMYLCASSSYRGRNYNEQFFGPGTRLTVL.

This chain joins TRBV4-1 and TRBJ1-2; no firm D call. Germline CDR1 and CDR2: MGHRA and YSYEKL. With 5 bases removed from V and 7 bases from J, the gap between germline ends came to 17 bases. The length of the CDR3 is 14 residues. The CDR3 nucleotides are TGCGCCAGCAGCGCCCCGGGAGGCCGCCGTGGCTACACCTTC. Translated, it gives CASSAPGGRRGYTF.

The chain has TRBV28 and TRBJ2-3; D might be TRBD1 (5 bases). The CDR3 is 15 residues long. Germline assignment: CDR1 MDHEN and CDR2 SYDVKM. The germline V and J ends were trimmed by 5 bases and 1 base, with 13 bases remaining between them. The CDR3 region is CASSEQGAGTDTQYF. CDR3 nucleotide sequence: TGTGCCAGCAGTGAGCAGGGTGCGGGCACAGATACGCAGTATTTT. The full variable domain, its missing parts supplied by reference TRBV28 and TRBJ2-3, is DVKVTQSSRYLVKRTGEKVFLECVQDMDHENMFWYRQDPGLGLRLIYFSYDVKMKEKGDIPEGYSVSREKKERFSLILESASTNQTSMYLCASSEQGAGTDTQYFGPGTRLTVL.

The J gene is TRBJ1-1, the V gene TRBV30; weak D call: TRBD1 (5 bases). Germline assignment: CDR1 GTSNPN and CDR2 SVGIG (reference sequence). The CDR3 extends over 14 amino acids. Trimming pared 3 bases from V and 3 bases from J, leaving 14 bases between. CDR3 loop: CAWSRGGGDTEAFF. The CDR3 nucleotides read TGTGCCTGGAGCCGGGGGGGAGGGGACACTGAAGCTTTCTTT. Combining the CDR3 with reference TRBV30 and TRBJ1-1 gives the whole variable domain SQTIHQWPATLVQPVGSPLSLECTVEGTSNPNLYWYRQAAGRGLQLLFYSVGIGQISSEVPQNLSASRPQDRQFILSSKKLLLSDSGFYLCAWSRGGGDTEAFFGQGTRLTVV.

The V gene is TRBV27, the J gene TRBJ1-2, with TRBD1 matching over 8 bases. The CDR3 is 15 residues long. The germline CDR1 and CDR2 sequences are MNHEY and SMNVEV (reference sequence). The J segment lost 5 bases and the V segment lost 5 bases, leaving 10 bases of the junction unmatched. As DNA, the CDR3 is TGTGCCAGCAGTACGACAGGGGCCAAAGGGTATGGCTACACCTTC. It translates to CASSTTGAKGYGYTF.

About this clone itself: Distinct nucleotide sequences in the sample also encode this CDR3. The chain carries TRBV7-2 and TRBJ1-2, with D unclear. Germline lookup yields CDR1 SGHTA and CDR2 FQGNSA. Trimming took off 0 bases at V and 4 bases at J, with 12 bases between the two ends. This CDR3 spans 15 amino acids. The CDR3 region is CASSLARRSSYGYTF. In nucleotides, the CDR3 is TGTGCCAGCAGCTTAGCGCGGAGGTCCTCCTATGGCTACACCTTC.

The rearrangement joins TRBV29-1 to TRBJ1-1; D is ambiguous. V was pared by 4 bases and J by 4 bases, with 13 bases between. The CDR3 has 13 residues. CDR1 SQVTM and CDR2 ANQGSEA come from the germline V gene. The CDR3 loop reads CSVVAAPVTEAFF. The CDR3 DNA reads TGCAGCGTTGTTGCTGCTCCGGTCACTGAAGCTTTCTTT.

J is TRBJ2-1 and V is TRBV27; 12 bases agree with TRBD2. Germline V gene lookup returns CDR1 MNHEY and CDR2 SMNVEV (reference sequence). This CDR3 contains 22 residues. Trimming at V came to 7 bases and at J to 0 bases, leaving 22 bases not matched to a gene. The CDR3 loop is CASTPAGMAPTSGRSSYNEQFF. Here the CDR3 DNA reads TGTGCCAGCACGCCCGCTGGGATGGCTCCCACTAGCGGGAGGAGCTCCTACAATGAGCAGTTCTTC.

CDR3 nucleotides: TGTGCCAGCACTCTAGGAGGGAGCTCTGGAAACACCATATATTTT. Translation: CASTLGGSSGNTIYF. V is TRBV9 and J is TRBJ1-3; the D is unclear. CDR3 size: 15 residues. Germline CDR1 reads SGDLS; CDR2 reads YYNGEE. Trimming cost V 6 bases and J 0 bases, with 13 bases left between them. The full variable domain, completed using reference TRBV9 and TRBJ1-3, is DSGVTQTPKHLITATGQRVTLRCSPRSGDLSVYWYQQSLDQGLQFLIQYYNGEERAKGNILERFSAQQFPDLHSELNLSSLELGDSALYFCASTLGGSSGNTIYFGEGSWLTVV.

V and J are TRBV11-2 and TRBJ2-3; possibly TRBD1 for D (5 bases). The CDR3 covers 13 residues. Trimming removed 5 bases from V and 1 base from J, with 7 bases in between. Germline V gene sequence: CDR1 SGHAT, CDR2 FQNNGV. The chain's CDR3 is CASSQGRTDTQYF. The CDR3 coding sequence is TGTGCCAGCAGCCAGGGCCGCACAGATACGCAGTATTTT.

The V gene is TRBV14, the J gene TRBJ2-2; tentatively, D is TRBD2 (5 bases). Trimming removed 1 base at V and 1 base at J, with 10 bases between. CDR1 is SGHDN, CDR2 FVKESK, per germline. The CDR3 sequence is 16 residues long. Here the CDR3 DNA reads TGTGCCAGCAGCCAAGGGGCGGGTCGGAACACCGGGGAGCTGTTTTTT. It is translated as CASSQGAGRNTGELFF.

This chain links TRBV14 with TRBJ1-4; unclear D gene. Per germline, CDR1 SGHDN and CDR2 FVKESK. The CDR3 contains 15 residues. Trimming took off 4 bases at V and 9 bases at J, with 18 bases between the two ends. The chain's CDR3 is CASSPDPLNTKKLFF. The CDR3 DNA reads TGTGCCAGCAGCCCCGACCCCTTGAACACGAAAAAACTGTTTTTT.

This chain links TRBV7-2 with TRBJ2-4; no reliable D call. The CDR3 length is 17 residues. V shed 3 bases and J shed 0 bases, with 15 bases lying between them. Germline V CDR1 and CDR2: SGHTA, FQGNSA. Here the CDR3 reads CASSLAGPNTAKNIQYF. CDR3 bases: TGTGCCAGCAGCTTGGCAGGACCCAATACAGCCAAAAACATTCAGTACTTC.

This chain uses TRBV29-1 with TRBJ2-7; D tentatively fits TRBD1 or TRBD2 (5 bases each). The V gene lost 4 bases and the J gene lost 2 bases, with 21 bases spanning the gap. Germline V lookup: CDR1 SQVTM, CDR2 ANQGSEA. The CDR3 is 16 residues long. The CDR3 reads CSVGRTPGTWAYEQYF. The CDR3 DNA reads as TGCAGCGTTGGCCGGACACCAGGGACCTGGGCCTACGAGCAGTACTTC.